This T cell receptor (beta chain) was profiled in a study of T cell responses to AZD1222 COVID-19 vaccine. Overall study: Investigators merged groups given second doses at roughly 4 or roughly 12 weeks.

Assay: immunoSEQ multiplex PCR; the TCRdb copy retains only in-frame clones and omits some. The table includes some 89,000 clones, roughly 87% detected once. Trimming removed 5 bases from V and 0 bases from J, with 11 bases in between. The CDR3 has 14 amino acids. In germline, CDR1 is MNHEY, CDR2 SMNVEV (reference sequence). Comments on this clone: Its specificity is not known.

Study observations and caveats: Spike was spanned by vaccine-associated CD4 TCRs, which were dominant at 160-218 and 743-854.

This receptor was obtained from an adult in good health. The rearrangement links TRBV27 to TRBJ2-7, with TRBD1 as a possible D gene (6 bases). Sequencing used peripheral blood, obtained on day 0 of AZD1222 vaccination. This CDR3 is CASSVDRSSYEQYF. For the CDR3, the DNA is TGTGCCAGCAGTGTAGACAGGAGCTCCTACGAGCAGTACTTC.